This TCR beta chain derives from a study of molecular identifiers for immune sequencing clone quantification. Libraries used about 19,000 to 1,000,000 sorted naive CD8 T cells and 10%, 30% or 50% RNA input. Study-level results: The share of molecules held by clones above 20 RNA copies was over 99% in effector cells and under 1% in naive cells. Barcode sharing among identical TCR molecules could make large clones appear smaller.

One entry per CDR3 protein results from TCRdb running MiXCR on the PCR reads. The profile shows hundreds of thousands of distinct CDR3 sequences, roughly a quarter of them singletons. Comments on this clonotype: The antigen is undetermined. One junction end does not reproduce the germline sequence, and a read error may be involved.

The CDR3 has 14 residues. The sequence came from a human donor in good health. Some libraries in this study had Jurkat cell RNA spiked in. The specimen was naive CD8+ T cells from blood, with Jurkat cell RNA spiked in. Subset noted: FACS-sorted CD8+CD4-CCR7+CD45RA+ naive T cells. The chain is built from TRBV5-3 and TRBJ2-3; 12 positions match TRBD1. TRBV5-3 counts as an open reading frame of uncertain function. The CDR3 nucleotides read TGTGCCAGCAGCTGGGGACAGGGGGCGGATATGCAGTATTTT. Its protein is CASSWGQGADMQYF.